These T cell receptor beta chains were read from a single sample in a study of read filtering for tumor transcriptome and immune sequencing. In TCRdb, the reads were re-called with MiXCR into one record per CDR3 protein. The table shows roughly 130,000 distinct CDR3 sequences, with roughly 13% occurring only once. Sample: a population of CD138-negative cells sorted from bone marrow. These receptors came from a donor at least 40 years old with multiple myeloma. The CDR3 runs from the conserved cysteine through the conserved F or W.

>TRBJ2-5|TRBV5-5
CASSLIQETQYF
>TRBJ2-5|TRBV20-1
CSAGSGRETQYF
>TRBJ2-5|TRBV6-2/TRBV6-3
CASSLAGYGGETQYF
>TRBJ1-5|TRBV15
CATSRVLGGNQPQHF
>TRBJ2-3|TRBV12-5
CASGPEVTDTQYF
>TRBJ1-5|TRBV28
CASSSGDSNQPQHF
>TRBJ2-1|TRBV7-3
CASSLTAASYNEQFF
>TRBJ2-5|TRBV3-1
CASSQGPGETQYF
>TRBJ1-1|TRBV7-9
CASSPTGHTEAFF
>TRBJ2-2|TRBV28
CASTPGGSTGELFF
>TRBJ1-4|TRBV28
CASRKTGGEKLFF
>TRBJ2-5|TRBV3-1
CASSQGPPETQYF
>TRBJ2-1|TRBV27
CASSLAWRVVYNEQFF
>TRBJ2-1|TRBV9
CASSVEGGRVYNEQFF
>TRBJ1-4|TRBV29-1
CSVAGSYNEKLFF
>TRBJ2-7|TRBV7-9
CASSLLAASSYEQYF
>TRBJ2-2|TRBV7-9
CASSDPTGQPNTGELFF
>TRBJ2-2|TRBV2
CASSARNTGELFF